The present T cell receptor (beta chain) was sequenced within a study of blood T cell repertoires in COVID-19. Study in general: Italy, Spain and the United States were the sources of the convalescent and acute COVID-19 samples. T cells, B-cell-depleted T cells, or PBMCs supplied cDNA or gDNA.

The germline CDR1 and CDR2 sequences are KGHSH and LQKENI. Trimming removed 3 bases from V and 6 bases from J; junction bases left unmatched: 1. This CDR3 region has 13 residues. In the original analysis: Using reference gene primer amplification, nucleated cell counts were estimated. Method: immunoSEQ multiplex PCR; TCRdb's copy keeps in-frame clones and lacks some. V, J and clone size are those of that table, while D and trimming were read from the DNA. Found here are about 26,000 clones, 85% to 90% of them singletons; the top ten hold around 7.6%. The chain carries TRBV18 and TRBJ2-7, with 11 positions matching TRBD1. Material: peripheral blood. This TCR was recovered from a human donor in a cohort sampled during active COVID-19. DNA for the CDR3: TGTGCCAGCTCACCGGACAGGGGGCGCGAGCAGTACTTC. The encoded protein is CASSPDRGREQYF.